The 3 T cell receptor beta chains listed next were all sequenced from one sample in a study of blood T cell repertoires in COVID-19. TCRdb's copy holds only in-frame clones and misses some; the assay was immunoSEQ multiplex PCR. Here the sample spans fewer than 400,000 clones, around 87% being singletons. Input material: peripheral blood. Receptor source: a human donor in a cohort sampled during active COVID-19.

The J gene is TRBJ2-4, the V gene TRBV6-2 or TRBV6-3, with 14 bases identical to TRBD2. V shed 6 bases, J shed 6 bases, and the junction held 7 bases outside the gene matches. The length of the CDR3 is 16 residues. Germline CDR1 MNHEY, CDR2 SVGEGT. The CDR3 spells CASSLGLAGGRNIQYF. CDR3 in DNA: TGTGCCAGCAGCCTCGGACTAGCGGGGGGTAGAAACATTCAGTACTTC.

The chain couples TRBV6-1 to TRBJ1-3; TRBD1 might be the D (5 bases). CDR3 size: 15 residues. In germline, CDR1 is MNHNS, CDR2 SASEGT. Trimming removed 2 bases at V and 3 bases at J, with 11 bases between. Here the CDR3 reads CASSETSTDGNTIYF. In nucleotides, the CDR3 is TGTGCCAGCAGTGAAACCTCGACAGATGGAAACACCATATATTTT.

The J gene is TRBJ2-7, the V gene TRBV2, with 11 bases lining up with TRBD1. This CDR3 comprises 13 residues. V lost 5 bases, J lost 6 bases, and 3 bases stayed unmatched. Germline CDR1 is SNHLY and CDR2 is FYNNEI. The CDR3 DNA is TGTGCCAGCAGTAAGGACAGGGGGCGCGAGCAGTACTTC. It yields the protein CASSKDRGREQYF. The full variable domain, its missing parts supplied by reference TRBV2 and TRBJ2-7, is EPEVTQTPSHQVTQMGQEVILRCVPISNHLYFYWYRQILGQKVEFLVSFYNNEISEKSEIFDDQFSVERPDGSNFTLKIRSTKLEDSAMYFCASSKDRGREQYFGPGTRLTVT.